Listed below are T cell receptor beta chains from one sample, sequenced in a study of blood T cell repertoires in COVID-19. Only in-frame clones appear in the TCRdb table, and some are missing; sequencing was by immunoSEQ multiplex PCR. Found here are about 250,000 clones, around 85% of them singletons; the top ten hold 9.1%. Sequencing input: PBMCs or T cells enriched from blood (not recorded which). These receptors were collected from a woman between 45 and 60 years old with acute COVID-19. The CDR3 runs from the conserved cysteine through the conserved F or W. Part of the rows lack a size; the others show once, few, many or a class for expanded clones.

j_call clone_size v_call cdr3_aa
TRBJ2-7 - TRBV7-9 CASSQSHEQYF
TRBJ2-7 - TRBV18 CASSPGGLAGGLYDEQYF
TRBJ1-1 few TRBV7-2 CASSLVDGTEAFF
TRBJ1-5 - TRBV6-2/TRBV6-3 CASSLLPLNQPQHF
TRBJ1-2 - TRBV3-1/TRBV3-2 CASSPDGTANYGYTF
TRBJ1-1 once TRBV6-5 CASSYTPLGNTEAFF
TRBJ1-4 - TRBV5-1 CASSPSGGPTEKLFF
TRBJ1-2 - TRBV5-1 CASSLGQDGYGYTF
TRBJ2-5 once TRBV27 CASSSLTGLATEKETQYF
TRBJ2-2 - TRBV5-1 CASSPRTSTGELFF
TRBJ1-2 - TRBV29-1 CSVVGQGVLDGYTF
TRBJ1-4 - TRBV30 CAWSVLSGQGTELFF
TRBJ2-7 - TRBV6-5 CASTPRTGTYEQYF
TRBJ1-1 once TRBV30 CAWRETGQGWGTEAFF
TRBJ2-5 - TRBV30 CAWKGDRDFQETQYF
TRBJ2-3 - TRBV5-1 CASSLGGGGTDTQYF
TRBJ2-1 - TRBV14 CASSQAGGSNEQFF
TRBJ1-5 few TRBV27 CASSSPGEQPQHF
TRBJ2-7 - TRBV6-5 CASSPTGGGYEQYF
TRBJ1-6 - TRBV5-1 CASTYQGQGTSPLHF
TRBJ1-6 - TRBV5-1 CASSLEGINSPLHF